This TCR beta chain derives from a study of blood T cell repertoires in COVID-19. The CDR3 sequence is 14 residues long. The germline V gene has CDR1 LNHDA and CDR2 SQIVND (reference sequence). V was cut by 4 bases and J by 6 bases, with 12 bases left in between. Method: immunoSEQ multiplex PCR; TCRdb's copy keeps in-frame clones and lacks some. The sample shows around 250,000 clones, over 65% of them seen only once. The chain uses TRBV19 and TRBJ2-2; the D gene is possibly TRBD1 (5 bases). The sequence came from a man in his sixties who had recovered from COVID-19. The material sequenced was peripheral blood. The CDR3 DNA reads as TGTGCCAGTAGTAATCAGGGTACCGCCGGGGAGCTGTTTTTT. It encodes CASSNQGTAGELFF.